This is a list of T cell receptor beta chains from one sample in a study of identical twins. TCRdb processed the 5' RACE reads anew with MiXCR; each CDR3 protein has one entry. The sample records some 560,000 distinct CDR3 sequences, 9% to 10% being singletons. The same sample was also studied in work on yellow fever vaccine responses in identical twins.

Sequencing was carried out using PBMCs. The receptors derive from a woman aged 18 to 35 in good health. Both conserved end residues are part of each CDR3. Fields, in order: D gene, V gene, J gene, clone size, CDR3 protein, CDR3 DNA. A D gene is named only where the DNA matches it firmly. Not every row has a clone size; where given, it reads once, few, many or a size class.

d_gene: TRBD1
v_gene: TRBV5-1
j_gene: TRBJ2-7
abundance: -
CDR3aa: CASSLYGTGVSYEQYF
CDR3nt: TGCGCCAGCAGCTTGTACGGGACAGGGGTCTCCTACGAGCAGTACTTC

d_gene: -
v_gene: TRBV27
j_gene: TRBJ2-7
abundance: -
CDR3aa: CASSPTGAVLSYEQYF
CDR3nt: TGTGCCAGCAGTCCGACCGGGGCGGTATTGAGCTACGAGCAGTACTTC

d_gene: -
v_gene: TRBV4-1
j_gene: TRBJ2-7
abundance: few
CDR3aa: CASSQASAGSNEQYF
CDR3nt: TGCGCCAGCAGCCAAGCATCAGCGGGTAGCAACGAGCAGTACTTC

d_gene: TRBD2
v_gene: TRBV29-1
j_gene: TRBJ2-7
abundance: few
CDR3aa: CSVGGTSYEQYF
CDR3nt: TGCAGCGTTGGTGGGACTAGCTACGAGCAGTACTTC

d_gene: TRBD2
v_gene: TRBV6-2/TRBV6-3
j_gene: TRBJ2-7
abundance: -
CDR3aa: CASSYPTSGGSTLSYEQYF
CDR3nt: TGTGCCAGCAGTTACCCCACTAGCGGGGGCTCCACCCTCTCCTACGAGCAGTACTTC

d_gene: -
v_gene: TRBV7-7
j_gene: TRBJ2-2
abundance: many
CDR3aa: CASSLGSGLKNTGELFF
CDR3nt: TGTGCTAGCAGCTTAGGTTCGGGACTCAAGAACACCGGGGAGCTGTTTTTT

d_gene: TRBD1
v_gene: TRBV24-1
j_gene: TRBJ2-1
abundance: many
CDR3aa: CATSQDRGRNEQFF
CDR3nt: TGTGCCACCAGTCAGGACAGGGGGCGGAATGAGCAGTTCTTC

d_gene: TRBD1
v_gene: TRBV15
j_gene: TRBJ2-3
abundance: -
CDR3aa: CATSRVHGQGWGTDTQYF
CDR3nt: TGTGCCACCAGCAGAGTTCACGGACAGGGATGGGGCACAGATACGCAGTATTTT

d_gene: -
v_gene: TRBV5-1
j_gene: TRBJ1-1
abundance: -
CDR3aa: CASSLFGGPDTEAFF
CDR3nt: TGCGCCAGCAGCTTGTTTGGTGGGCCGGACACTGAAGCTTTCTTT

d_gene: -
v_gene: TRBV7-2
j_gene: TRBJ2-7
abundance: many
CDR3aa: CASSSTSYEQYF
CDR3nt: TGCGCCAGCAGCTCAACTAGCTACGAGCAGTACTTC

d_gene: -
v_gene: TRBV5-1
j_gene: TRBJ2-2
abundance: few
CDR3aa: CASSPINRVAGELFF
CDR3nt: TGCGCCAGCAGCCCCATTAACAGGGTTGCCGGGGAGCTGTTTTTT

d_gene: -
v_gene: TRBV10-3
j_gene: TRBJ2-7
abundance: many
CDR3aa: CAIRLSGSSYEQYF
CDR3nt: TGTGCCATCAGGCTGAGCGGCAGCTCCTACGAGCAGTACTTC

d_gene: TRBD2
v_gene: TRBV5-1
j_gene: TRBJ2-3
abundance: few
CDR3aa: CASSRGLAGGADTQYF
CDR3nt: TGCGCCAGCAGCCGAGGACTAGCCGGAGGGGCAGATACGCAGTATTTT

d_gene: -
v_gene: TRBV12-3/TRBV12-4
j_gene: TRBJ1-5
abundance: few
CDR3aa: CASSLKLFNQPQHF
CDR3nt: TGTGCCAGCAGTTTGAAGTTGTTCAATCAGCCCCAGCATTTT

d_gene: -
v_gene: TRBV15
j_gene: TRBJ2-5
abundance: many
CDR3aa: CATSRELLVGETQYF
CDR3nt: TGTGCCACCAGCAGAGAGCTACTTGTGGGGGAGACCCAGTACTTC